Below, 23 T cell receptor beta chains from the same sample are listed, as sequenced in a study of OX40 agonist ivuxolimab in advanced cancers. TCRdb's table, derived via immunoSEQ multiplex PCR, lists solely in-frame clones and lacks some. The sample consists of 55,000 to 65,000 clones, roughly 80% of them appearing once. Sequencing used CD4+ or CD8+ T cells sorted from blood, obtained in a trial of the OX40 agonist ivuxolimab. All receptors come from an adult with an advanced solid tumor such as melanoma, head and neck, liver or kidney cancer.

The V call is TRBV5-1, the J call TRBJ1-2; D unclear. CDR1 SGHRS and CDR2 YFSETQ come from the germline V gene. The germline V and J ends were trimmed by 0 bases and 2 bases, with 17 bases remaining between them. The CDR3 has 17 amino acids. CDR3 sequence: CASSLGGVRVANYGYTF. DNA of the CDR3: TGCGCCAGCAGCTTGGGTGGGGTTCGGGTGGCGAACTATGGCTACACCTTC.

The chain links TRBV6-5 to TRBJ2-1; TRBD2 is a possible D gene (6 bases). The germline V and J ends were trimmed by 7 bases and 10 bases, with 14 bases remaining between them. The CDR3 length is 12 residues. The germline V gene encodes CDR1 MNHEY and CDR2 SVGAGI. This chain's CDR3 is CASTGGLGEQFF. CDR3 sequence (DNA): TGTGCCAGCACCGGGGGACTTGGAGAGCAGTTCTTC.

This clone was picked up one time. CDR3 in amino acids: CASSPALGSPYNEQFF. The CDR3 DNA is TGTGCCAGCAGCCCAGCGTTGGGTAGCCCCTACAATGAGCAGTTCTTC. This rearrangement joins TRBV7-6 to TRBJ2-1; D unclear. This CDR3 has 16 amino acids. Per germline, CDR1 SGHVS and CDR2 FNYEAQ. Trimming pared 5 bases from V and 2 bases from J, leaving 16 bases between.

The chain links TRBV19 to TRBJ2-4; the match to TRBD1 covers 9 bases. CDR3 size: 16 residues. Germline V gene sequence: CDR1 LNHDA, CDR2 SQIVND (reference sequence). V was clipped by 2 bases and J by 2 bases; unmatched bases: 4. Here the CDR3 DNA reads TGTGCCAGTAGTATAAGCGGGACAGGGCCCAAAAACATTCAGTACTTC. Translating it yields CASSISGTGPKNIQYF.

This clone has just one count. The chain couples TRBV5-8 to TRBJ1-5; a weak D match, TRBD1 (6 bases). Trimming pared 1 base from V and 0 bases from J, leaving 14 bases between. The CDR3 contains 17 residues. The germline gives CDR1 SGHTS, CDR2 YDEGEE. The CDR3 DNA is TGTGCCAGCAGCTTGACAGGGTTCGGTCGTAGCAATCAGCCCCAGCATTTT. It translates to CASSLTGFGRSNQPQHF. The variable domain in full, with the rest retrieved from reference TRBV5-8 and TRBJ1-5, is EAGVTQSPTHLIKTRGQQATLRCSPISGHTSVYWYQQALGLGLQFLLWYDEGEERNRGNFPPRFSGRQFPNYSSELNVNALELEDSALYLCASSLTGFGRSNQPQHFGDGTRLSIL.

This clone was seen more than once but under ten times. The genes are TRBV7-9 and TRBJ1-6; TRBD1 is a possible D gene (5 bases). Trimming shortened V by 5 bases and J by 9 bases, and 8 bases separated the two germline ends. Germline V gene sequence: CDR1 SEHNR, CDR2 FQNEAQ (reference sequence). This CDR3 region has 12 residues. CDR3 protein: CASSRGGSPLHF. CDR3 DNA sequence: TGTGCCAGCAGCCGGGGGGGTTCACCCCTCCACTTT.

The rearrangement uses TRBV5-1 and TRBJ1-3, with 7 bases matching TRBD1. J lost 8 bases, V lost 4 bases, and 9 bases had no gene match. Germline-derived CDR1 and CDR2 are SGHRS and YFSETQ. This CDR3 spans 14 amino acids. The CDR3 reads CASSARTGGYTIYF. The CDR3 DNA is TGCGCCAGCAGCGCTCGGACAGGAGGATACACCATATATTTT. Full variable domain (rest looked up from reference TRBV5-1 and TRBJ1-3): KAGVTQTPRYLIKTRGQQVTLSCSPISGHRSVSWYQQTPGQGLQFLFEYFSETQRNKGNFPGRFSGRQFSNSRSEMNVSTLELGDSALYLCASSARTGGYTIYFGEGSWLTVV.

This clone turned up a few times. V is TRBV19 and J is TRBJ2-6; D is uncertain. V was cut by 7 bases and J by 2 bases, with 6 bases left in between. The CDR3 sequence is 13 residues long. Germline assignment: CDR1 LNHDA and CDR2 SQIVND (reference sequence). The DNA for the CDR3 is TGTGCCAGTAAGCCACCTGGGGCCAACGTCCTGACTTTC. It yields the protein CASKPPGANVLTF.

CDR3 coding DNA: TGCAGCGCCGTTGGGAGGGTGGCCGGGGAGCTGTTTTTT. Translation gives CSAVGRVAGELFF. The chain carries TRBV29-1 and TRBJ2-2; 7 bases map to TRBD2. Germline V gives CDR1 SQVTM, CDR2 ANQGSEA. The CDR3 loop spans 13 amino acids. The V and J ends lost 7 bases and 6 bases, in that order; junction bases with no gene match: 8.

The chain has TRBV11-2 and TRBJ2-7; 8 positions match TRBD2. This CDR3 is 15 amino acids long. Germline values: CDR1 SGHAT, CDR2 FQNNGV. The trim removed 3 bases at V and 0 bases at J, leaving 4 bases unmatched. DNA of the CDR3: TGTGCCAGCAGCTTTGGCGGGAGGCACTCCTACGAGCAGTACTTC. Amino acids: CASSFGGRHSYEQYF.

This clone showed up just once. V usage is TRBV19 and J usage is TRBJ1-5, with 7 bases aligning to TRBD1. Per the germline V gene, CDR1 is LNHDA and CDR2 is SQIVND (reference sequence). The CDR3 covers 14 residues. V shed 4 bases and J 7 bases; nucleotides not matched to a gene: 7. The CDR3 spells CASSTNRGWQPQHF. CDR3 coding DNA: TGTGCCAGTAGTACTAACAGGGGATGGCAGCCCCAGCATTTT. The whole variable domain, filled in from reference TRBV19 and TRBJ1-5, reads DGGITQSPKYLFRKEGQNVTLSCEQNLNHDAMYWYRQDPGQGLRLIYYSQIVNDFQKGDIAEGYSVSREKKESFPLTVTSAQKNPTAFYLCASSTNRGWQPQHFGDGTRLSIL.

The chain has TRBV4-1 and TRBJ2-7; 9 nucleotides agree with TRBD1. CDR1 is MGHRA and CDR2 is YSYEKL in the germline V gene. V lost 1 base and J lost 4; bases outside the gene matches: 8. CDR3 length equals 16 residues. Here the CDR3 reads CASSQGEGQGIYEQYF. For the CDR3, the DNA is TGCGCCAGCAGCCAAGGTGAGGGACAGGGAATATACGAGCAGTACTTC.

The chain uses TRBV10-3 and TRBJ2-7; tentative D call: TRBD1 (7 bases). The germline CDR1 and CDR2 sequences are ENHRY and SYGVKD. Trimming pared 7 bases from V and 6 bases from J, leaving 13 bases between. The CDR3 is 12 amino acids. Here the CDR3 DNA reads TGTGCCATCAACCAGGGGGGAGGCGAGCAGTACTTC. Its translation is CAINQGGGEQYF.

This chain uses TRBV7-9 with TRBJ1-2, with no clear D. This CDR3 region has 14 residues. Germline loops: CDR1 SEHNR, CDR2 FQNEAQ (reference sequence). Trimming removed 5 bases from V and 8 bases from J, with 18 bases in between. The chain's CDR3 is CASSIAGLPLGYTF. CDR3 in DNA: TGTGCCAGCAGCATTGCCGGGCTCCCCTTGGGCTACACCTTC.

The J gene is TRBJ2-4, the V gene TRBV5-4; D remains ambiguous. The CDR3 is made up of 15 amino acids. The V gene's germline CDR1 is SGHNT and CDR2 YYREEE (reference sequence). V lost 4 bases and J 0 bases, leaving 11 bases between the germline ends. In nucleotides, the CDR3 is TGTGCCAGCAGCCACCGGTCTTTAGCCAAAAACATTCAGTACTTC. This sequence encodes CASSHRSLAKNIQYF.

The chain joins TRBV11-2 to TRBJ1-2; TRBD1 aligns across 7 bases. The germline CDR1 and CDR2 sequences are SGHAT and FQNNGV. Trimming at V came to 5 bases and at J to 5 bases, leaving 2 bases not matched to a gene. The CDR3 covers 12 residues. The CDR3 is CASSKGQYGYTF. The CDR3 DNA sequence: TGTGCCAGCAGCAAGGGACAGTATGGCTACACCTTC.

In its sample, this clone was seen once. The V call is TRBV27, the J call TRBJ2-3; 12 positions match TRBD2. V was clipped by 6 bases and J by 5 bases; unmatched bases: 15. CDR3 length: 18 amino acids. CDR1 is MNHEY and CDR2 is SMNVEV in the germline V gene (reference sequence). CDR3 DNA: TGTGCCAGCAGCACTTATCTAGCGGGGGGGTTCCGAGGAGATACGCAGTATTTT. Translation: CASSTYLAGGFRGDTQYF.

This clone was seen only once. J is TRBJ1-5 and V is TRBV21-1; the listed D gene, TRBD1, was not tested against the DNA. TRBV21-1 is classified as a pseudogene. The CDR3 runs to 17 residues. In DNA form, the CDR3 reads TGTGCCAGCAGCAAGGACAGGGGGCGGCCCCGGAATCAGCCCCAGCATTTT. Translated: CASSKDRGRPRNQPQHF.

The chain is built from TRBV18 and TRBJ1-6; 9 bases match TRBD1. CDR1 KGHSH and CDR2 LQKENI come from the germline V gene. This CDR3 is built from 16 residues. With V trimmed by 0 bases and J by 9 bases, 6 bases remained unmatched. The CDR3 DNA reads as TGTGCCAGCTCACCACCGGGGGGACAGGGTGGTTCACCCCTCCACTTT. This codes for CASSPPGGQGGSPLHF. The full variable domain, with the rest looked up from reference TRBV18 and TRBJ1-6, is NAGVMQNPRHLVRRRGQEARLRCSPMKGHSHVYWYRQLPEEGLKFMVYLQKENIIDESGMPKERFSAEFPKEGPSILRIQQVVRGDSAAYFCASSPPGGQGGSPLHFGNGTRLTVT.

The chain recombines TRBV14 with TRBJ1-2, with D unresolved. The germline gives CDR1 SGHDN, CDR2 FVKESK. V was pared by 1 base and J by 4 bases, with 7 bases between. The CDR3 is 13 residues long. CDR3 nucleotides: TGTGCCAGCAGCCAAGTAACTTCCTATGGCTACACCTTC. Its protein product is CASSQVTSYGYTF.

The chain combines TRBV5-6 with TRBJ2-5; D is ambiguous. In germline, CDR1 is SGHDT, CDR2 YYEEEE. Trimming stripped 6 bases from V and 5 bases from J, with 8 bases between. This CDR3 is built from 11 residues. CDR3 sequence: CASTDRETQYF. CDR3 nucleotide sequence: TGTGCCAGCACAGACCGGGAGACCCAGTACTTC.

The chain employs TRBV29-1 and TRBJ1-2; the match to TRBD1 covers 8 bases. Looked up from germline, CDR1 is SQVTM and CDR2 is ANQGSEA. V lost 6 bases and J lost 6; bases outside the gene matches: 3. The CDR3 has 11 residues. CDR3 in amino acids: CSVNRGDGYTF. As DNA, the CDR3 is TGCAGCGTGAACAGGGGGGATGGCTACACCTTC.

This chain joins TRBV2 and TRBJ2-7, with D possibly matching TRBD1 (5 bases). CDR3 size: 16 residues. Germline values: CDR1 SNHLY, CDR2 FYNNEI. The germline V and J ends were trimmed by 8 bases and 0 bases, with 20 bases remaining between them. DNA for the CDR3: TGTGCCAGCGCCCCCGAATGGGGCGTTAACTCCTACGAGCAGTACTTC. Residues: CASAPEWGVNSYEQYF.